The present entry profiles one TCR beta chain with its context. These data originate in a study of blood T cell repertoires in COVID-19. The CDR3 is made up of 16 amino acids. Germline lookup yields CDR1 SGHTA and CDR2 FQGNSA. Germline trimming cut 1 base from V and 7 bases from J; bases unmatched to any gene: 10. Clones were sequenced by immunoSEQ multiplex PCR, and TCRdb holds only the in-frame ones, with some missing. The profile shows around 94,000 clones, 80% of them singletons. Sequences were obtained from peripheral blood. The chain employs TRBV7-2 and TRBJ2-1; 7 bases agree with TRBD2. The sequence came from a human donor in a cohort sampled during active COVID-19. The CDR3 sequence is CASSLGGGGRRNEQFF. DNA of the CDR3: TGTGCCAGCAGCTTAGGGGGCGGCGGGAGAAGAAATGAGCAGTTCTTC.